This T cell receptor beta chain was captured in a study of neoadjuvant nivolumab and ipilimumab in lung cancer. Points on this clone: Its specificity is not known.

Study outcomes and limitations: Resected tumors had greater TCR richness and clonality than uninvolved lung. Only two of four nivolumab-treated tumors gained richness and clonality by surgery. TCR clonality did not significantly correlate with pathologic tumor regression.

Only in-frame clones appear in the TCRdb table, and some are missing; sequencing was by immunoSEQ multiplex PCR. The sample includes some 18,000 clones, 85% to 90% of them seen just once. The material was peripheral blood, obtained before neoadjuvant nivolumab, alone or with ipilimumab. The receptor's source is an adult with non-small cell lung cancer.

The CDR3 sequence: CASSSGTQQNEQFF. The CDR3 DNA follows: TGTGCCAGCAGCTCCGGGACTCAGCAGAATGAGCAGTTCTTC. The chain recombines TRBV9 with TRBJ2-1; D is perhaps TRBD2 (6 bases). CDR1 and CDR2 from the germline V gene are SGDLS and YYNGEE. The V gene lost 4 bases and the J gene lost 7 bases, with 15 bases spanning the gap. The CDR3 length is 14 residues.